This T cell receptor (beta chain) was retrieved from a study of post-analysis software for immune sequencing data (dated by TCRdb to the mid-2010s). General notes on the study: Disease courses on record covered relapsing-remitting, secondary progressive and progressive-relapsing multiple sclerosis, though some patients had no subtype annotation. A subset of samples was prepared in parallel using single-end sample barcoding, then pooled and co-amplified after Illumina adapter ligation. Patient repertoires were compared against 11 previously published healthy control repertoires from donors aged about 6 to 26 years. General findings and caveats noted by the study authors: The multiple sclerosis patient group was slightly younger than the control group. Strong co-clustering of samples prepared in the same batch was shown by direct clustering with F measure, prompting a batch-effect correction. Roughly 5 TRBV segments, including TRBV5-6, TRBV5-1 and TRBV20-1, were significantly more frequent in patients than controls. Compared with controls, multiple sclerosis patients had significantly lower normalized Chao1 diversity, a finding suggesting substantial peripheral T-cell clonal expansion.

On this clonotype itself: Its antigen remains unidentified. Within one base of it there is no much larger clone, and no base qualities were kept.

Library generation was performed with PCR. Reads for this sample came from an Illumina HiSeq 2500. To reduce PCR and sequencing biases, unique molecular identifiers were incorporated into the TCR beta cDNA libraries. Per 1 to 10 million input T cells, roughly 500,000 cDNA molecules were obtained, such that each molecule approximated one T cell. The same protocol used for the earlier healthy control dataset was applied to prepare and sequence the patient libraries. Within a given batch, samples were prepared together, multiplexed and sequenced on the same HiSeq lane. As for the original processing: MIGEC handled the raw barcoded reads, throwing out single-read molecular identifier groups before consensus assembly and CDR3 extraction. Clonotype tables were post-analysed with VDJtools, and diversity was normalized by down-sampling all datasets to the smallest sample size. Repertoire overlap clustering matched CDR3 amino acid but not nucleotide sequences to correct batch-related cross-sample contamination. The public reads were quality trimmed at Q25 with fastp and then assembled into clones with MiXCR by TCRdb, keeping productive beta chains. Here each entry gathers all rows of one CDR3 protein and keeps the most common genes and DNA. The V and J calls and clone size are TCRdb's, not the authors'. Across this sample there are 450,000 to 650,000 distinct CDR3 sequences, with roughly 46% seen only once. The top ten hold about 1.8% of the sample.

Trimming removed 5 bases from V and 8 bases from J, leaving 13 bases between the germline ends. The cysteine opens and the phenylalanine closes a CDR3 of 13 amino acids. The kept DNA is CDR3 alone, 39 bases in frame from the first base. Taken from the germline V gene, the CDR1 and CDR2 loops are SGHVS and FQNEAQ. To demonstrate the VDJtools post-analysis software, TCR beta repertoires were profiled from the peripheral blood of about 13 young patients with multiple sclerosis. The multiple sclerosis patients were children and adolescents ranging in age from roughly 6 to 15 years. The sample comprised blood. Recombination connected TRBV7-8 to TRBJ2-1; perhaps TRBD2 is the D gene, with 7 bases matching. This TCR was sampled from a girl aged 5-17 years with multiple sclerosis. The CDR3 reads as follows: CASSPQGRDEQFF. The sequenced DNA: TGTGCCAGCAGCCCCCAGGGGAGGGATGAGCAGTTCTTC.